The 29 T cell receptor beta chains below all came from one sample that was sequenced in a study of STAT3 mutations in large granular lymphocyte leukemia. No antigen has been identified for these receptors. The assay was immunoSEQ multiplex PCR, and TCRdb's table has in-frame clones only and misses some. The sample carries under 5,000 clones, about 53% recorded once. Broader study findings: Every T-cell large granular lymphocyte leukemia patient had at least one immunodominant TCR beta clonotype.

Sequencing was carried out using peripheral blood mononuclear cells. Receptor source: a man aged 55 to 70 with T-cell large granular lymphocyte leukemia. Some clones in this sample may be carry-over from other donors' samples.

V and J are TRBV5-4 and TRBJ2-5; D may be TRBD1 (6 bases). From germline, CDR1 is SGHNT and CDR2 YYREEE (reference sequence). The germline V and J ends were trimmed by 4 bases and 5 bases, with 12 bases remaining between them. The CDR3 consists of 13 residues. The CDR3: CASSPRTGETQYF. The CDR3 nucleotides are TGTGCCAGCAGCCCCAGAACAGGGGAGACCCAGTACTTC. The entire variable domain, with the rest obtained from reference TRBV5-4 and TRBJ2-5, is as follows: ETGVTQSPTHLIKTRGQQVTLRCSSQSGHNTVSWYQQALGQGPQFIFQYYREEENGRGNFPPRFSGLQFPNYSSELNVNALELDDSALYLCASSPRTGETQYFGPGTRLLVL.

The genes are TRBV18 and TRBJ1-1; possible D gene TRBD1, 5 bases. Trimming shortened V by 4 bases and J by 3 bases, and 9 bases separated the two germline ends. Looked up from germline, CDR1 is KGHSH and CDR2 is LQKENI. The CDR3 is made up of 13 amino acids. The CDR3 bases are TGTGCCAGCTCACTGAAACAGGACACTGAAGCTTTCTTT. As protein: CASSLKQDTEAFF. Drawing the rest from reference TRBV18 and TRBJ1-1, the complete variable domain is NAGVMQNPRHLVRRRGQEARLRCSPMKGHSHVYWYRQLPEEGLKFMVYLQKENIIDESGMPKERFSAEFPKEGPSILRIQQVVRGDSAAYFCASSLKQDTEAFFGQGTRLTVV.

The rearrangement uses TRBV7-9 and TRBJ1-5; no firm D call. The length of the CDR3 is 14 residues. Per the germline V gene, CDR1 is SEHNR and CDR2 is FQNEAQ (reference sequence). V lost 2 bases, J lost 4 bases, and 9 bases lay in between. The CDR3 protein is CASSLNAENQPQHF. As DNA, the CDR3 is TGTGCCAGCAGCTTAAATGCAGAGAATCAGCCCCAGCATTTT.

This clone was picked up a small number of times. The chain couples TRBV13 to TRBJ2-3, with 8 bases aligning to TRBD1. The germline gives CDR1 PRHDT, CDR2 FYEKMQ (reference sequence). The CDR3 sequence is 13 residues long. J lost 6 bases, V lost 7 bases, and 6 bases had no gene match. The CDR3 nucleotides are TGTGCCAGCACAGACAGGGGATTGGATACGCAGTATTTT. It codes for CASTDRGLDTQYF.

The chain joins TRBV5-6 to TRBJ2-7; D gene unclear. V lost 0 bases to trimming and J lost 6 bases, with 4 bases between them. This CDR3 has 11 residues. Looked up from germline, CDR1 is SGHDT and CDR2 is YYEEEE. The CDR3 DNA reads as TGTGCCAGCAGCTTGGGGATCGAGCAGTACGTC. Amino acid sequence: CASSLGIEQYV.

This clone showed up just a few times. V gene TRBV19 combines with J gene TRBJ1-2; possible D gene TRBD1, 5 bases. Trimming removed 11 bases at V and 8 bases at J, with 21 bases between. The CDR3 sequence is 13 residues long. The germline gives CDR1 LNHDA, CDR2 SQIVND (reference sequence). CDR3 in amino acids: CASEPGSRGGYTF. The CDR3, as DNA: TGTGCCTCGGAGCCAGGGTCTCGAGGGGGCTACACCTTC.

The chain employs TRBV5-6 and TRBJ1-1; D unclear. Per germline, CDR1 SGHDT and CDR2 YYEEEE. The V and J ends lost 1 base and 8 bases respectively, with 9 bases between them. CDR3 length: 12 residues. The CDR3 protein is CASSLKSSEAFF. The DNA of the CDR3 is TGTGCCAGCAGCTTGAAATCTTCCGAAGCTTTCTTT.

This clone was counted a single time. The chain combines TRBV30 with TRBJ1-5; D may be TRBD1 (5 bases). Germline V gives CDR1 GTSNPN, CDR2 SVGIG (reference sequence). The CDR3 length is 12 residues. Trimming stripped 5 bases from V and 7 bases from J, with 12 bases between. The CDR3 spells CAWGQLGQPQHF. Here the CDR3 DNA reads TGTGCCTGGGGACAATTAGGCCAGCCCCAGCATTTT.

The CDR3 spells CAWSDSRVWYGYTF. CDR3 nucleotide sequence: TGTGCCTGGAGTGATAGTAGGGTATGGTATGGCTACACCTTC. The rearrangement links TRBV30 to TRBJ1-2; no clear D gene. Trimming shortened V by 1 base and J by 5 bases, and 14 bases separated the two germline ends. This CDR3 region has 14 residues. Germline-derived CDR1 and CDR2 are GTSNPN and SVGIG (reference sequence).

This clone was observed a few times. CDR3 residues: CASSLGQSLGGRGGTQYF. DNA of the CDR3: TGTGCCAGCAGTTTAGGTCAGAGTTTAGGGGGCCGCGGGGGGACCCAGTACTTC. This chain links TRBV27 with TRBJ2-5; either TRBD1 or TRBD2 may supply D (7 bases each). The germline V gene has CDR1 MNHEY and CDR2 SMNVEV (reference sequence). V lost 2 bases and J lost 7, with 26 bases in between. The CDR3 is 18 amino acids.

The V and J genes are TRBV6-6 and TRBJ1-2; D might be TRBD1 (5 bases). CDR1 and CDR2 (germline): MNHNY, SVGAGI (reference sequence). Trimming cost V 5 bases and J 8 bases, with 12 bases left between them. The CDR3 length is 12 residues. CDR3 amino acids: CASSTTRGGYTF. CDR3 sequence (DNA): TGTGCCAGCAGTACTACCCGGGGGGGCTACACCTTC.

The rearrangement joins TRBV30 to TRBJ1-4; 9 nucleotides match TRBD1. The V and J ends lost 5 bases and 5 bases, in that order; junction bases with no gene match: 3. CDR1 GTSNPN and CDR2 SVGIG come from the germline V gene (reference sequence). The CDR3 runs to 13 residues. The CDR3 loop is CAWGTGTNEKLFF. CDR3 DNA: TGTGCCTGGGGGACAGGGACGAATGAAAAACTGTTTTTT.

The chain joins TRBV7-9 to TRBJ2-1; 11 positions match TRBD2. Germline trimming cut 5 bases from V and 9 bases from J; bases unmatched to any gene: 12. The CDR3 has 16 amino acids. In germline, CDR1 is SEHNR, CDR2 FQNEAQ (reference sequence). CDR3 sequence reads: CASSPPTSGVSFEQFF. CDR3 in DNA: TGTGCCAGCAGCCCACCGACTAGCGGGGTTTCTTTTGAGCAGTTCTTC.

V usage is TRBV4-2 and J usage is TRBJ2-7, with D hard to call. The V end lost 4 bases, the J end lost 3 bases, and 10 bases lay between the germline ends. Germline V gene lookup returns CDR1 LGHNA and CDR2 YNFKEQ. This CDR3 has 13 amino acids. In DNA form, the CDR3 reads TGTGCCAGCAGCCCGGACGTACTCTACGAGCAGTACTTC. It translates to CASSPDVLYEQYF.

The chain uses TRBV6-5 and TRBJ1-2; no definite D call. The germline V gene has CDR1 MNHEY and CDR2 SVGAGI. Trimming shortened V by 10 bases and J by 6 bases, and 9 bases separated the two germline ends. The CDR3 extends over 10 amino acids. The CDR3 spells CATRKHGYTF. CDR3 nucleotides: TGTGCCACCAGAAAACATGGCTACACCTTC.

This sequence joins TRBV18 and TRBJ2-7, with no clear D. Per germline, CDR1 KGHSH and CDR2 LQKENI. The CDR3 covers 10 residues. Trimming took off 6 bases at V and 2 bases at J, with 2 bases between the two ends. The CDR3 nucleotides are TGTGCCAGCTCTCCCTACGAGCAGTACGTC. Translated: CASSPYEQYV.

V usage is TRBV7-9 and J usage is TRBJ1-6; unclear D gene. Per germline, CDR1 SEHNR and CDR2 FQNEAQ (reference sequence). Deletions cut 5 bases from V and 9 bases from J, with 11 bases between. CDR3 size: 13 residues. The CDR3 sequence: CASSPPHVSPLHF. The CDR3 nucleotides read TGTGCCAGCAGCCCCCCCCATGTTTCACCCCTCCACTTT.

This clone was detected only a few times. The chain is built from TRBV5-1 and TRBJ1-5; D is perhaps TRBD1 (6 bases). Germline V CDR1 and CDR2: SGHRS, YFSETQ. The CDR3 has 14 amino acids. The germline V and J ends were trimmed by 4 bases and 6 bases, with 14 bases remaining between them. The CDR3 DNA reads TGCGCCAGCAGCCCAGGGGATAGTGGTCAGCCCCAGCATTTT. The encoded protein is CASSPGDSGQPQHF.

V gene TRBV20-1 combines with J gene TRBJ2-3; no reliable D call. The V gene's germline CDR1 is DFQATT and CDR2 SNEGSKA (reference sequence). The V end was cut by 6 bases, the J end by 1 base, with 2 bases between. This CDR3 spans 10 amino acids. The CDR3 DNA is TGCAGTGCCGGCACAGATACGCAGTATTTT. It specifies CSAGTDTQYF.

The rearrangement uses TRBV5-1 and TRBJ2-3, with 11 nucleotides matching TRBD2. CDR3 length: 16 residues. V dropped 2 bases and J dropped 4; count of bases not matched to a gene: 6. CDR1 and CDR2 from the germline V gene are SGHRS and YFSETQ. CDR3 nucleotide sequence: TGCGCCAGCAGCTTCGTAGCGGGAGGGCCCGCAGATACGCAGTATTTT. Amino acid sequence: CASSFVAGGPADTQYF.

This clone has only a few counts. The chain couples TRBV5-1 to TRBJ1-2, with D possibly being TRBD1 (5 bases). The V end was cut by 5 bases, the J end by 4 bases, with 18 bases between. The CDR3 length is 15 residues. CDR1 and CDR2 (germline): SGHRS, YFSETQ. In DNA form, the CDR3 reads TGCGCCAGCAGTGCAGACGGACTAACAGGCTATGGCTACACCTTC. It yields the protein CASSADGLTGYGYTF.

V and J are TRBV30 and TRBJ1-5; the match to TRBD1 covers 7 bases. V was pared by 8 bases and J by 0 bases, with 7 bases of the junction left unmatched. The CDR3 totals 14 residues. Germline CDR1 GTSNPN, CDR2 SVGIG (reference sequence). The CDR3 sequence: CAPTGRYSNQPQHF. The CDR3 coding sequence is TGTGCCCCGACAGGGCGGTATAGCAATCAGCCCCAGCATTTT. The full variable domain, completed using reference TRBV30 and TRBJ1-5, is SQTIHQWPATLVQPVGSPLSLECTVEGTSNPNLYWYRQAAGRGLQLLFYSVGIGQISSEVPQNLSASRPQDRQFILSSKKLLLSDSGFYLCAPTGRYSNQPQHFGDGTRLSIL.

The chain recombines TRBV9 with TRBJ2-7; weak D call: TRBD1 (5 bases). V lost 3 bases to trimming and J lost 5 bases, with 12 bases between them. The germline gives CDR1 SGDLS, CDR2 YYNGEE. The CDR3 extends over 13 amino acids. The CDR3 protein is CASSAQGWDEQYF. CDR3 bases: TGTGCCAGCAGCGCTCAGGGTTGGGACGAGCAGTACTTC.

CDR3 DNA: TGCGCCAGCAGCCTAGGACAGGCGGCGGGGATGGGGACCCAGTACTTC. This codes for CASSLGQAAGMGTQYF. The rearrangement uses TRBV5-1 and TRBJ2-5, with D possibly TRBD1 on 7 matching bases. The germline CDR1 and CDR2 sequences are SGHRS and YFSETQ. Trimming left V 4 bases short and J 7 bases short, with 23 bases between. CDR3 length equals 16 residues.

This sequence joins TRBV4-1 and TRBJ2-1; unclear D gene. Germline V gives CDR1 MGHRA, CDR2 YSYEKL. V lost 1 base, J lost 6 bases, and 10 bases lay in between. The CDR3 loop spans 14 amino acids. The CDR3 here is CASSQGHQGNEQFF. Here the CDR3 DNA reads TGCGCCAGCAGCCAAGGCCATCAAGGCAATGAGCAGTTCTTC.

This clone was seen a handful of times. The V call is TRBV28, the J call TRBJ1-2; the D gene is possibly TRBD1 (6 bases). CDR1 and CDR2 (germline): MDHEN, SYDVKM. The CDR3 length is 12 residues. Trimming stripped 5 bases from V and 8 bases from J, with 12 bases between. DNA of the CDR3: TGTGCCAGCAGTAGTGGGGGCAAGGGCTACACCTTC. It encodes CASSSGGKGYTF.

V gene TRBV29-1 combines with J gene TRBJ2-1, with 7 bases aligning to TRBD1. Germline CDR1 is SQVTM and CDR2 is ANQGSEA. Germline trimming cut 7 bases from V and 6 bases from J; bases unmatched to any gene: 6. The CDR3 totals 12 residues. CDR3 amino acids: CSATGDFNEQFF. Here the CDR3 DNA reads TGCAGCGCCACAGGGGATTTCAATGAGCAGTTCTTC.

The CDR3, as DNA: TGTGCCAGCAAAGGGGTAACGGCCAATTCACCCCTCCACTTT. Amino acid sequence: CASKGVTANSPLHF. The chain links TRBV27 to TRBJ1-6; a possible D gene is TRBD1 (5 bases). CDR3 length: 14 residues. Trimming took off 7 bases at V and 7 bases at J, with 14 bases between the two ends. Per germline, CDR1 MNHEY and CDR2 SMNVEV (reference sequence).

This sequence joins TRBV5-1 and TRBJ2-3; 14 nucleotides line up with TRBD2. V was clipped by 4 bases and J by 0 bases; unmatched bases: 10. Germline V gene lookup returns CDR1 SGHRS and CDR2 YFSETQ. CDR3 length: 19 amino acids. The CDR3 region has the DNA TGCGCCAGCAGCCCAGGACTAGCGGGGGGTTCATCTAGCACAGATACGCAGTATTTT. This codes for CASSPGLAGGSSSTDTQYF.